This TCR beta chain is from a study of vaccination and CD4 T cells after COVID-19. Study at large: Two Hispanic individuals were among six male and four female convalescent patients. The stimulating agents, overlapping spike peptides, came from SARS-CoV-2, HCoV-NL63, HCoV-OC43 and HCoV-229E. Findings and limits, study-wide: Convalescent patients' clones that were vaccine-specific were spike mono-reactive in 304 of 307 cases.

Germline assignment: CDR1 MNHNS and CDR2 SASEGT. The CDR3 consists of 14 residues. Losses at the gene ends were 10 bases for V and 4 bases for J; bases not matched to a gene: 7. Sequencing of the DNA from cultured CD4+ T cells was carried out with the Oncomine TCR Beta short-read assay. Each CDR3 protein is one row after TCRdb ran MiXCR on the PCR reads. The sample records 25,000 to 30,000 distinct CDR3 sequences, about 40% being singletons. To note about this clonotype: Its antigen is currently unknown.

Regarding time point: late sampling 161 to 241 days after vaccination in three convalescent patients. Noted treatment: roughly 10-day PBMC culture with coronavirus spike peptide pools or control peptides (ViraFEST assay). The sequencing used CD4+ T cells from blood, cultured in vitro, collected about 7 months after SARS-CoV-2 vaccination. The chain combines TRBV6-1 with TRBJ1-4; 9 bases align to TRBD1. The origin of this receptor is a human donor who had recovered from COVID-19. CDR3 sequence (DNA): TGTGCCATGGGACAGGGAGGGGATAATGAAAAACTGTTTTTT. Translation gives CAMGQGGDNEKLFF.